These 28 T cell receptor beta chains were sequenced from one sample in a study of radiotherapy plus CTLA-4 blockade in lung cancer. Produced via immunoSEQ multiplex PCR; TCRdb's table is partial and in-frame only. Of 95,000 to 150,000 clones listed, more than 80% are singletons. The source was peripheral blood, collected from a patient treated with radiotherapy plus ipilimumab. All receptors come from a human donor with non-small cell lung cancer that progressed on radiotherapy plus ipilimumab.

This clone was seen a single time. CDR3 DNA: TGTGCCAGCAGCTTAGTGGGGGAAAAACTGTTTTTT. It translates to CASSLVGEKLFF. This sequence joins TRBV11-2 and TRBJ1-4; D is uncertain. CDR1 and CDR2 (germline): SGHAT, FQNNGV. This CDR3 region has 12 residues. V was clipped by 1 base and J by 8 bases, with 5 bases between them. Supplemented by reference TRBV11-2 and TRBJ1-4, the full variable domain reads EAGVAQSPRYKIIEKRQSVAFWCNPISGHATLYWYQQILGQGPKLLIQFQNNGVVDDSQLPKDRFSAERLKGVDSTLKIQPAKLEDSAVYLCASSLVGEKLFFGSGTQLSVL.

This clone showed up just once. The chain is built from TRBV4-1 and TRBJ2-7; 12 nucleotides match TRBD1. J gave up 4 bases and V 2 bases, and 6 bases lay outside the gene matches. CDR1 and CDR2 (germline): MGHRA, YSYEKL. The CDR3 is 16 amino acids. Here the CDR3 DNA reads TGCGCCAGCAGCCAACAGATGGGACAGGGGGCGTACGAGCAGTACTTC. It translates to CASSQQMGQGAYEQYF.

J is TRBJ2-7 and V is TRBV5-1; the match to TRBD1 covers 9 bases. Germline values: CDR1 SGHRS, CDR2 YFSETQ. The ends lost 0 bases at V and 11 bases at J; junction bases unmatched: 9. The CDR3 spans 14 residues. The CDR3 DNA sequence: TGCGCCAGCAGCTTGGATGGTGTAAGGACAGGGGAGTACTTC. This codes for CASSLDGVRTGEYF.

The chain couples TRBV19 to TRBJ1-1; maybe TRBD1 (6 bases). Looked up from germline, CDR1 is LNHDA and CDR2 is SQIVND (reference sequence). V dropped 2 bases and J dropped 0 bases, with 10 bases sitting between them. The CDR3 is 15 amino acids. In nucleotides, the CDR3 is TGTGCCAGTAGTATAACAGGGAGCCTGAACACTGAAGCTTTCTTT. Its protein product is CASSITGSLNTEAFF.

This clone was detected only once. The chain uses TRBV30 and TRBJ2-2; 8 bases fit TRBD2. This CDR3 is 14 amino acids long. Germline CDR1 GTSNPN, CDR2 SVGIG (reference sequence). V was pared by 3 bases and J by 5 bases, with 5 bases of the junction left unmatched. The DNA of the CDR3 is TGTGCCTGGAGCGGGACTAGAACTACCGGGGAGCTGTTTTTT. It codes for CAWSGTRTTGELFF.

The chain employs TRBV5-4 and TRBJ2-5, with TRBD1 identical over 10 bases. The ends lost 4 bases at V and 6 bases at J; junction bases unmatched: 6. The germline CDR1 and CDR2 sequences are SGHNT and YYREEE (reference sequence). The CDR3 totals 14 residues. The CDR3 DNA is TGTGCCAGCAGCCGGGACAGGGGCTCAAAGACCCAGTACTTC. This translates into CASSRDRGSKTQYF.

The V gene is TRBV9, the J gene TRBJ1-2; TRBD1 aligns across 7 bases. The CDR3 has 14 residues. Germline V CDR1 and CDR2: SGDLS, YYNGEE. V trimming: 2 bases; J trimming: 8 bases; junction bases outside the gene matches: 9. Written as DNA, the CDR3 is TGTGCCAGCAGCGTCGGCGGACAGGAGGGCGGCTACACCTTC. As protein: CASSVGGQEGGYTF.

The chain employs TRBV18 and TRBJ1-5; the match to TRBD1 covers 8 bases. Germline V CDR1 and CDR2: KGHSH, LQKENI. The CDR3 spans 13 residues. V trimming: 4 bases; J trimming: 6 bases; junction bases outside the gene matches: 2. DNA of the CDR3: TGTGCCAGCTCACAGGACAGGGTTCAGCCCCAGCATTTT. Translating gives CASSQDRVQPQHF.

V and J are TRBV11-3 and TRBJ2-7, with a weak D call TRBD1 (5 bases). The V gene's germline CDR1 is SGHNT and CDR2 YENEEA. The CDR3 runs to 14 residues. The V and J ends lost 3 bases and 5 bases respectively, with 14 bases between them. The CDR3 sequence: CASSFLQGIHEQYF. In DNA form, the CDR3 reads TGTGCCAGCAGCTTTTTGCAGGGCATCCACGAGCAGTACTTC.

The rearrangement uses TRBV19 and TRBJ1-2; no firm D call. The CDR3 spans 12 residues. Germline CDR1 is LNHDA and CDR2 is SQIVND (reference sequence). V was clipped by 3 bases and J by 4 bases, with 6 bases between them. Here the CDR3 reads CASSISTYGYTF. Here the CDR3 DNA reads TGTGCCAGTAGTATCAGCACCTATGGCTACACCTTC.

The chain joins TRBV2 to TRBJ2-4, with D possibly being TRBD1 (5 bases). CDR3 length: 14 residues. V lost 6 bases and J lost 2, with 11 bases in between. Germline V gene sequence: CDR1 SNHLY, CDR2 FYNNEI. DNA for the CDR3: TGTGCCAGCAGATCAGGGATAACCAAAAACATTCAGTACTTC. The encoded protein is CASRSGITKNIQYF.

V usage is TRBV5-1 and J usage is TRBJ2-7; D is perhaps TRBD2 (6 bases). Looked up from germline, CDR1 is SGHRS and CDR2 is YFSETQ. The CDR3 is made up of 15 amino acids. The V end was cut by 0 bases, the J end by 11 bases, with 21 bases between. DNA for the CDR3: TGCGCCAGCAGCTTGGCTCTTGGGCAGTCCGGCGGGAAGTACTTC. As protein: CASSLALGQSGGKYF. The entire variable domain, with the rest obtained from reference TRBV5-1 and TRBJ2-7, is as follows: KAGVTQTPRYLIKTRGQQVTLSCSPISGHRSVSWYQQTPGQGLQFLFEYFSETQRNKGNFPGRFSGRQFSNSRSEMNVSTLELGDSALYLCASSLALGQSGGKYFGPGTRLTVT.

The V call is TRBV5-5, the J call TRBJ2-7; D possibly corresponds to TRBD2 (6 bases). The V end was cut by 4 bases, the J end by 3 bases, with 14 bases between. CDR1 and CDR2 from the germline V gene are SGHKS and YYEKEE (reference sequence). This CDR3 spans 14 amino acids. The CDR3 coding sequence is TGTGCCAGCAGCCTGTCCTACGGGGGCTACGAGCAGTACTTC. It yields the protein CASSLSYGGYEQYF.

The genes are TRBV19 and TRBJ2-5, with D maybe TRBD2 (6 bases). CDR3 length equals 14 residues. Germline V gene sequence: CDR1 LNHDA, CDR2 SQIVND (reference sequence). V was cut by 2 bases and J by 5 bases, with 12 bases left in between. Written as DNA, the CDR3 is TGTGCCAGTAGTATAAGTGCAGGAGGGGAGACCCAGTACTTC. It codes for CASSISAGGETQYF.

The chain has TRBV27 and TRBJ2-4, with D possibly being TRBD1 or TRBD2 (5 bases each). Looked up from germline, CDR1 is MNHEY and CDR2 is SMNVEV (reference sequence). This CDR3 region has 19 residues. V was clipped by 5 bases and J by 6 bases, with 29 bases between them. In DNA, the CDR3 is TGTGCCAGCAGTCCGGTGGGAGCAGGGCCCTCGAACCGGGGAAACATTCAGTACTTC. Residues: CASSPVGAGPSNRGNIQYF.

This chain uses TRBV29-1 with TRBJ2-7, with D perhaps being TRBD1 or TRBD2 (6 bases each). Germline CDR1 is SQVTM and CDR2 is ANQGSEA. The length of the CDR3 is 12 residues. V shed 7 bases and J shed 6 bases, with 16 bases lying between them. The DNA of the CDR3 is TGCAGCGGGAAGGGGGGCAGGGGCGAGCAGTACTTC. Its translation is CSGKGGRGEQYF.

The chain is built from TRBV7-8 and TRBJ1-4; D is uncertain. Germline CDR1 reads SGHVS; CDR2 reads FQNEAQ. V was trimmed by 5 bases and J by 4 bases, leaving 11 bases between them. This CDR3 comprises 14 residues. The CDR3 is CASSNLDVNEKLFF. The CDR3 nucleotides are TGTGCCAGCAGCAACCTGGACGTTAATGAAAAACTGTTTTTT.

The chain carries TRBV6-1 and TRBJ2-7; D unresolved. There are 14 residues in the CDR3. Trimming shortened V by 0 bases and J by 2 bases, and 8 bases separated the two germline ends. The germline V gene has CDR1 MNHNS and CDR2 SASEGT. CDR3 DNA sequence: TGTGCCAGCAGTGAAGCGTTAGAAACCTACGAGCAGTACTTC. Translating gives CASSEALETYEQYF.

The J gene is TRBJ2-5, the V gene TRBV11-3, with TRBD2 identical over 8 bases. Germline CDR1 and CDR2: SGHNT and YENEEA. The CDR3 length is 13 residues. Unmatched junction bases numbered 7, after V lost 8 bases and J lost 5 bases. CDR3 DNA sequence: TGTGCCAGCTCGAAGCGGGAGAGCGAGACCCAGTACTTC. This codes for CASSKRESETQYF.

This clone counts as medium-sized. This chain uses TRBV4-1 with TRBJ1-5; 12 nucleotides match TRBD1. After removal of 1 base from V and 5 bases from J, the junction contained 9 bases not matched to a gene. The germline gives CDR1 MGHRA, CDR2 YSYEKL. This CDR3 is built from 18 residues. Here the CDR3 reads CASSQGLGQGAVYQPQHF. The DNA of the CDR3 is TGCGCCAGCAGCCAAGGGTTGGGACAGGGGGCTGTCTATCAGCCCCAGCATTTT.

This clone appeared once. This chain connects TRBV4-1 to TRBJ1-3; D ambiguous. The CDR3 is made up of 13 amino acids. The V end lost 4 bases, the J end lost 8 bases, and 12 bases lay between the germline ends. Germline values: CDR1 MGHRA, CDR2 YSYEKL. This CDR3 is CASSLPPHDTIYF. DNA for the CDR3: TGCGCCAGCAGCCTCCCCCCCCATGACACCATATATTTT.

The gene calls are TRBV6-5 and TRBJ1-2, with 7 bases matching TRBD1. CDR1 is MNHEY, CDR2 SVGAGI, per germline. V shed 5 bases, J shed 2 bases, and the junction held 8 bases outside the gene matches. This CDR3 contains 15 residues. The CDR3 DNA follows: TGTGCCAGCAGTGTGGGACAGACCGAAAACTATGGCTACACCTTC. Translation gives CASSVGQTENYGYTF.

The CDR3 is CASSPYRGGTEAFF. CDR3 coding DNA: TGTGCCAGCAGCCCGTATCGGGGAGGTACTGAAGCTTTCTTT. The chain links TRBV7-2 to TRBJ1-1; D gene ambiguous. Trimming stripped 5 bases from V and 5 bases from J, with 15 bases between. Germline loops: CDR1 SGHTA, CDR2 FQGNSA. The CDR3 extends over 14 amino acids.

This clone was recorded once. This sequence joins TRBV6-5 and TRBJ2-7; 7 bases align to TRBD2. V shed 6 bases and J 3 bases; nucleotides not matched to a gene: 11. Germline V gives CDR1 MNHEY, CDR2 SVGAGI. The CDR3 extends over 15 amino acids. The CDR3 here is CASSPGGHQNYEQYF. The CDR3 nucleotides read TGTGCCAGCAGCCCGGGGGGTCACCAGAACTACGAGCAGTACTTC.

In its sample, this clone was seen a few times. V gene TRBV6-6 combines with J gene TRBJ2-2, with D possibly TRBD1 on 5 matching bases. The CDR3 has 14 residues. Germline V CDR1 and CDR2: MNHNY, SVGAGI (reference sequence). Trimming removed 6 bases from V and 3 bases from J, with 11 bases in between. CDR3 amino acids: CASRQGPDTGELFF. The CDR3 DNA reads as TGTGCCAGCAGGCAGGGCCCTGACACCGGGGAGCTGTTTTTT.

CDR3 residues: CASSITGQGAATYEQYF. In DNA form, the CDR3 reads TGTGCCAGTAGTATTACCGGACAGGGGGCAGCCACCTACGAGCAGTACTTC. This rearrangement joins TRBV19 to TRBJ2-7; TRBD1 aligns across 11 bases. V was clipped by 3 bases and J by 2 bases; unmatched bases: 9. The CDR3 is 17 residues long. CDR1 LNHDA and CDR2 SQIVND come from the germline V gene (reference sequence).

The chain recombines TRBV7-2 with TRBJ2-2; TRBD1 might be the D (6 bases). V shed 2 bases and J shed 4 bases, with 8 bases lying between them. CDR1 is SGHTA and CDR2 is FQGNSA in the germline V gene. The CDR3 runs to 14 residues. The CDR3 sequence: CASSLLQGTGELFF. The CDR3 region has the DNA TGTGCCAGCAGCTTATTACAGGGCACCGGGGAGCTGTTTTTT.

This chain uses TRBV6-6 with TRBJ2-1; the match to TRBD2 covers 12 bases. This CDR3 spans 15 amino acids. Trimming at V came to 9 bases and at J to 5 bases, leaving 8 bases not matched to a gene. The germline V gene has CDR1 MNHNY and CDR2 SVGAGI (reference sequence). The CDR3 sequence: CASIDTSGRNNEQFF. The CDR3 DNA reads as TGTGCCAGTATCGATACTAGCGGGAGGAACAATGAGCAGTTCTTC.